Listed below are T cell receptor beta chains from one sample, sequenced in a study of cytotoxic CD8 clonotypes in ibrutinib-treated CLL. Generated by immunoSEQ multiplex PCR, the TCRdb table keeps only in-frame clones and is missing some. In the table there are roughly 220,000 clones, about four fifths of which are singletons. The specimen was PBMCs, collected after 12 months of ibrutinib treatment. Every receptor here comes from a human donor with chronic lymphocytic leukemia. The CDR3 runs from the conserved cysteine through the conserved F or W. The order of the fields is J gene, D gene, V gene, clone size, CDR3 DNA, CDR3 protein. D genes are given only for firm matches. A clone size is listed for some rows: how often the clone was seen (once, few, many), or a class if it is expanded.

TRBJ2-1 NA TRBV27 few TGTGCCAGCAGTCACAGGGCCAATGAGCAGTTCTTC CASSHRANEQFF
TRBJ1-1 TRBD1 TRBV27 NA TGTGCCAGCAGTCCACCGACAGGGCAGAACACTGAAGCTTTCTTT CASSPPTGQNTEAFF
TRBJ1-2 NA TRBV11-1 NA TGTGCCAGCAGCTTAGACGTTGGGTCAATAGATGGCTACACCTTC CASSLDVGSIDGYTF
TRBJ1-6 NA TRBV6-1 NA TGTGCCAGCAGTGAAGCCGCTCCAGGGCCCGATTCACCCCTCCACTTT CASSEAAPGPDSPLHF
TRBJ1-6 NA TRBV4-1 NA TGCGCCAGCAGCCAAGATACAGGGTGGTCACCCCTCCACTTT CASSQDTGWSPLHF
TRBJ2-7 TRBD1 TRBV13 NA TGTGCCAGCAGCTTCACAGGGGGCGGCTACGAGCAGTACTTC CASSFTGGGYEQYF
TRBJ1-2 NA TRBV15 NA TGTGCCACCAGCAGAGTGGTTAGGGAGGGCTACACCTTC CATSRVVREGYTF
TRBJ2-1 TRBD2 TRBV7-9 NA TGTGCCAGCAGCCCCTCCGGGACTAGCGGGGGCATCCCTAGAATCTTC CASSPSGTSGGIPRIF
TRBJ2-2 NA TRBV7-9 NA TGTGCCAGCAGCTTAAACGGGCACCCTCGTAACACCGGGGAGCTGTTTTTT CASSLNGHPRNTGELFF
TRBJ2-2 TRBD2 TRBV7-6 NA TGTGCCAGCAGCTTTCGACTAGCGGGTAACACCGGGGAGCTGTTTTTT CASSFRLAGNTGELFF
TRBJ2-7 NA TRBV11-2 NA TGTGCCAGCAGCTTAGAGCTGGGAAGGTACGAGCAGTACTTC CASSLELGRYEQYF
TRBJ1-5 NA TRBV6-5 NA TGTGCCAGCAGTGACGGGGGTTGGGGTCAGCCCCAGCATTTT CASSDGGWGQPQHF
TRBJ2-2 TRBD2 TRBV2 NA TGTGCCAGCACCAGGACTAGCGGGAGGGGGCACACCGGGGAGCTGTTTTTT CASTRTSGRGHTGELFF
TRBJ2-1 NA TRBV5-6 NA TGTGCCAGCAGCTTGGGAGACAGAAACTCCTACAATGAGCAGTTCTTC CASSLGDRNSYNEQFF
TRBJ1-2 NA TRBV4-2 once TGTGCCAGCAGCCAAGATGGAGGGAGGTATGGCTACACCTTC CASSQDGGRYGYTF
TRBJ2-1 TRBD2 TRBV28 NA TGTGCCAGCAGTTTCTCTAGCGGGAGGGGCAATGAGCAGTTCTTC CASSFSSGRGNEQFF
TRBJ1-1 NA TRBV28 NA TGTGCCAGCAGTTTAAGTAACAGAGAAGCTTTCTTT CASSLSNREAFF
TRBJ2-7 TRBD1 TRBV18 NA TGTGCCAGCTCACCACCAGGGGGCACGGACTACGAGCAGTACTTC CASSPPGGTDYEQYF
TRBJ1-2 NA TRBV6-1 NA TGTGCCAGCAGTGAACTGACAGGACCTAACTATGGCTACACCTTC CASSELTGPNYGYTF
TRBJ2-1 NA TRBV5-4 NA TGTGCCAGCAGCCCTGGGTTCTCCTCCTACAATGAGCAGTTCTTC CASSPGFSSYNEQFF
TRBJ1-5 NA TRBV19 NA TGTGCCAGTAGTATATTCGTGGGTGCCCGGCAGTTCAATCAGCCCCAGCATTTT CASSIFVGARQFNQPQHF
TRBJ2-7 NA TRBV10-3 NA TGTGCCATCAGTGACACGGGACTCCGCTACGAGCAGTACTTC CAISDTGLRYEQYF
TRBJ1-2 NA TRBV28 few TGTGCCAGCAGTTTAGAGGCAGGGAAGGGCTACACCTTC CASSLEAGKGYTF
TRBJ1-5 NA TRBV18 NA TGTGCCAGCTCACCGGTGGGCGCGAGGGGTGATCAGCCCCAGCATTTT CASSPVGARGDQPQHF
TRBJ2-3 NA TRBV11-3 NA TGTGCCAGCAGCTTAGGTGTGTCGGATACGCAGTATTTT CASSLGVSDTQYF
TRBJ1-2 NA TRBV2 NA TGTGCCAGCCGGTGGGCAGGGTCGGACGGCTACACCTTC CASRWAGSDGYTF
TRBJ1-2 NA TRBV29-1 NA TGCAGCGTTCCCCTGACCTATGGCTACACCTTC CSVPLTYGYTF
TRBJ1-3 TRBD1 TRBV5-1 NA TGCGCCAGCAGCTGGGACAGGGGAAACACCATATATTTT CASSWDRGNTIYF
TRBJ2-1 TRBD2 TRBV11-2 NA TGTGCCAGTCGTCCGCGGGGGGGCAATGAGCAGTTCTTC CASRPRGGNEQFF
TRBJ2-1 NA TRBV11-2 once TGTGCCAGCAGCTCCTCCTCCTCCTACAATGAGCAGTTCTTC CASSSSSSYNEQFF
TRBJ2-4 NA TRBV2 NA TGTGCCAGCAGCCCAAAGACTAGGACAAACATTCAGTACTTC CASSPKTRTNIQYF
TRBJ2-2 TRBD1 TRBV5-1 NA TGCGCCAGCAGCGCGACAGGGGGTAGCGGCGGGGAGCTGTTTTTT CASSATGGSGGELFF
TRBJ2-7 NA TRBV6-5 NA TGTGCCAGCAGTTCCCAATACGAGCAGTACTTC CASSSQYEQYF
TRBJ2-1 TRBD2 TRBV5-3 few TGTGCCAGAAGCTTGGCCGGGACTAGCGACAATGAGCAGTTCTTC CARSLAGTSDNEQFF
TRBJ1-2 NA TRBV7-9 NA TGTGCCAGCAGCGCCCTCGGTGGTGGCTACACCTTC CASSALGGGYTF
TRBJ1-2 NA TRBV30 NA TGTGCCTGGATGACGTTTAATGGCTACACCTTC CAWMTFNGYTF
TRBJ1-3 NA TRBV4-2 NA TGTGCCAGCAGCCAAGGGGGGACACGGGGTCCGGAGGGCACCATATATTTT CASSQGGTRGPEGTIYF
TRBJ2-1 NA TRBV29-1 many TGCAGCGTTGACCAGGGCTATGAGCAGTTCTTC CSVDQGYEQFF
TRBJ2-5 NA TRBV11-1 once TGTGCCAGCAGCCTCGTCCCCGGTTTCACCCAGTACTTC CASSLVPGFTQYF
TRBJ2-7 NA TRBV30 NA TGTGCCTGGAATATAGGAGGCTACGAGCAGTACTTC CAWNIGGYEQYF
TRBJ1-6 NA TRBV18 NA TGTGCCAGCTCACTTCTCAACGTGCTCTATAATTCACCCCTCCACTTT CASSLLNVLYNSPLHF
TRBJ2-7 NA TRBV5-1 NA TGCGCCAGCAGCTTGCGGGGGCCCGAGCAGTACTTC CASSLRGPEQYF